Presented here are 16 T cell receptor beta chains from one specimen sequenced in a study of T cell responses to AZD1222 COVID-19 vaccine. Data came from immunoSEQ multiplex PCR; TCRdb stores just in-frame clones and leaves some out. The sample lists more than 100,000 clones; under 90% were seen once. The material was peripheral blood, obtained on day 0 of AZD1222 vaccination. The source is an adult in good health.

This clone has a single count. V gene TRBV6-5 combines with J gene TRBJ1-1; D is possibly TRBD1 (5 bases). V lost 11 bases and J 4 bases, leaving 17 bases between the germline ends. Germline CDR1 is MNHEY and CDR2 is SVGAGI. CDR3 length equals 13 residues. CDR3 residues: CAGAGSRATEAFF. CDR3 DNA: TGTGCCGGGGCGGGCAGCCGGGCCACTGAAGCTTTCTTT.

V is TRBV7-2 and J is TRBJ1-2, with TRBD1 matching over 7 bases. CDR1 is SGHTA and CDR2 is FQGNSA in the germline V gene. The CDR3 consists of 11 residues. V was pared by 9 bases and J by 8 bases, with 6 bases of the junction left unmatched. The chain's CDR3 is CASPGGAGYTF. The DNA for the CDR3 is TGTGCCAGTCCAGGGGGGGCCGGCTACACCTTC.

The chain recombines TRBV5-6 with TRBJ2-1, with TRBD2 matching over 12 bases. Per germline, CDR1 SGHDT and CDR2 YYEEEE. V lost 4 bases to trimming and J lost 6 bases; unmatched junction nucleotides: 5. The CDR3 runs to 15 residues. CDR3: CASSPTSGRSNEQFF. For the CDR3, the DNA is TGTGCCAGCAGCCCGACTAGCGGGAGATCCAATGAGCAGTTCTTC.

V usage is TRBV19 and J usage is TRBJ2-1, with D perhaps TRBD2 (5 bases). Trimming shortened V by 5 bases and J by 3 bases, and 8 bases separated the two germline ends. There are 13 residues in the CDR3. Germline lookup yields CDR1 LNHDA and CDR2 SQIVND (reference sequence). The CDR3 spells CASSPDYYNEQFF. The CDR3 DNA reads TGTGCCAGTAGTCCAGACTACTACAATGAGCAGTTCTTC.

The V call is TRBV7-2, the J call TRBJ2-7, with D perhaps TRBD2 (7 bases). The V gene lost 5 bases and the J gene lost 7 bases, with 15 bases spanning the gap. CDR1 is SGHTA and CDR2 is FQGNSA in the germline V gene. The CDR3 length is 13 residues. The CDR3 here is CASSPPGGLEQYF. The CDR3 nucleotides read TGTGCCAGCAGCCCACCCGGGGGGCTTGAGCAGTACTTC.

The chain is built from TRBV23-1 and TRBJ2-7, with a tentative D call TRBD1 (7 bases). TRBV23-1 is an ORF; its function is uncertain. Deletions cut 3 bases from V and 3 bases from J, with 30 bases between. The length of the CDR3 is 20 residues. Here the CDR3 DNA reads TGCGCCAGCAGTCAGCCCTTACGTGACAGGGTGCCACGGGGGTACTACGAGCAGTACTTC. It is translated as CASSQPLRDRVPRGYYEQYF.

The V gene is TRBV27, the J gene TRBJ2-1, with 11 bases identical to TRBD2. Germline lookup yields CDR1 MNHEY and CDR2 SMNVEV (reference sequence). Trimming cost V 4 bases and J 8 bases; bases outside gene matches: 7. This CDR3 region has 15 residues. The CDR3 DNA sequence: TGTGCCAGCAGTTCTCTAGCGGGAGGAGGATATGAGCAGTTCTTC. Its protein is CASSSLAGGGYEQFF.

The rearrangement uses TRBV7-9 and TRBJ1-3, with a possible D match to TRBD1 (6 bases). This CDR3 contains 16 residues. Trimming pared 8 bases from V and 4 bases from J, leaving 21 bases between. Germline-derived CDR1 and CDR2 are SEHNR and FQNEAQ (reference sequence). The DNA of the CDR3 is TGTGCCAGCGGATCGGGGGGGCGAGGATCCGGAAACACCATATATTTT. Its protein product is CASGSGGRGSGNTIYF.

This clone has only a few counts. The gene calls are TRBV5-4 and TRBJ2-3; D could derive from TRBD1 or TRBD2 (5 bases each). Per germline, CDR1 SGHNT and CDR2 YYREEE (reference sequence). V dropped 0 bases and J dropped 3 bases, with 11 bases sitting between them. The CDR3 consists of 15 residues. The CDR3: CASSLDRGWTDTQYF. DNA of the CDR3: TGTGCCAGCAGCTTGGACCGGGGCTGGACAGATACGCAGTATTTT.

The CDR3 loop reads CASRGTGAVPLHF. DNA of the CDR3: TGTGCCAGCAGAGGGACAGGGGCCGTACCCCTCCACTTT. The chain recombines TRBV28 with TRBJ1-6; 10 bases map to TRBD1. The CDR3 has 13 amino acids. Unmatched junction bases numbered 5, after V lost 6 bases and J lost 12 bases. Per germline, CDR1 MDHEN and CDR2 SYDVKM.

DNA of the CDR3: TGCGCCAGCAGCTTCGGCAGGGATGGAAACACCATATATTTT. Translated, it gives CASSFGRDGNTIYF. The gene calls are TRBV5-1 and TRBJ1-3, with D possibly matching TRBD1 (5 bases). The CDR3 has 14 residues. The germline V gene encodes CDR1 SGHRS and CDR2 YFSETQ. Trimming cost V 2 bases and J 3 bases, with 9 bases left between them.

The J gene is TRBJ2-1, the V gene TRBV5-8; D gene uncertain. The germline V gene encodes CDR1 SGHTS and CDR2 YDEGEE. The CDR3 covers 15 residues. With 0 bases removed from V and 6 bases from J, the gap between germline ends came to 13 bases. The CDR3 reads CASSLVFVGSNEQFF. In DNA form, the CDR3 reads TGTGCCAGCAGCTTGGTTTTCGTCGGGTCCAATGAGCAGTTCTTC.

V and J are TRBV7-3 and TRBJ2-7, with a tentative D call TRBD1 (5 bases). CDR1 and CDR2 from the germline V gene are SGHTA and FQGTGA. V dropped 3 bases and J dropped 2 bases, with 14 bases sitting between them. CDR3 length equals 15 residues. CDR3 DNA: TGTGCCAGCAGCTTGACAGACGGACCTACCTACGAGCAGTACTTC. Translated: CASSLTDGPTYEQYF.

The chain joins TRBV2 to TRBJ2-7; TRBD2 matches 9 bases. This CDR3 spans 14 amino acids. The V and J ends lost 1 base and 7 bases, in that order; junction bases with no gene match: 5. Germline V lookup: CDR1 SNHLY, CDR2 FYNNEI. CDR3 nucleotide sequence: TGTGCCAGCAGTGAAGTACTAGCGGGCCAGGAGCAGTACTTC. The encoded protein is CASSEVLAGQEQYF.

The rearrangement joins TRBV18 to TRBJ2-7; D not resolved. The V end was cut by 2 bases, the J end by 5 bases, with 13 bases between. CDR1 is KGHSH and CDR2 is LQKENI in the germline V gene. This CDR3 is built from 14 residues. CDR3 protein: CASSPGTEFHEQYF. CDR3 nucleotide sequence: TGTGCCAGCTCACCAGGCACAGAGTTCCACGAGCAGTACTTC. Complete variable domain (other parts from reference TRBV18 and TRBJ2-7): NAGVMQNPRHLVRRRGQEARLRCSPMKGHSHVYWYRQLPEEGLKFMVYLQKENIIDESGMPKERFSAEFPKEGPSILRIQQVVRGDSAAYFCASSPGTEFHEQYFGPGTRLTVT.

This chain connects TRBV28 to TRBJ1-2; 8 bases align to TRBD1. V lost 4 bases, J lost 0 bases, and 4 bases stayed unmatched. The CDR3 sequence is 15 residues long. Germline V gene data show CDR1 as MDHEN and CDR2 as SYDVKM. CDR3 nucleotides: TGTGCCAGCAGTTCACAGGGGGGCCCTAACTATGGCTACACCTTC. Amino acids: CASSSQGGPNYGYTF.